These T cell receptor beta chains were read from a single sample in a study of T cells in Graves' hyperthyroidism and ophthalmopathy. TCRdb re-called the multiplex PCR reads with MiXCR, one entry per CDR3 protein. The sample lists about 640,000 distinct CDR3 sequences; around 15% were seen once. Input material: blood. Every receptor here comes from a woman aged 50 to 65 with Graves' ophthalmopathy. CDR3s include the opening cysteine and the closing phenylalanine or tryptophan. Each record gives: CDR3 DNA, CDR3 protein, clone size, D gene, V gene, J gene. The D gene is left open where the match is weak. Rows may omit the clone size; those that give it use once, few, many or a size class.

cdr3_nt: TGTGCCAGCAGCCTCGGACAAGGGATCGGAAATTCACCCCTCCACTTT
cdr3_aa: CASSLGQGIGNSPLHF
clone_size: many
d_call: .
v_call: TRBV6-2/TRBV6-3
j_call: TRBJ1-6

cdr3_nt: TGTGCCAGTAGGACACGGAAGGAGAGGAACACTGAAGCTTTCTTT
cdr3_aa: CASRTRKERNTEAFF
clone_size: many
d_call: .
v_call: TRBV19
j_call: TRBJ1-1

cdr3_nt: TGCAGCCATTCCGGGACTAGCGTTGATGCGCAGTATTTT
cdr3_aa: CSHSGTSVDAQYF
clone_size: many
d_call: TRBD2
v_call: TRBV20-1
j_call: TRBJ2-3

cdr3_nt: TGCAGTGCCGGTGATCCTAGCGGGACGATGGGAAACATTCAGTACTTC
cdr3_aa: CSAGDPSGTMGNIQYF
clone_size: .
d_call: TRBD2
v_call: TRBV20-1
j_call: TRBJ2-4

cdr3_nt: TGTGCCAGCAGTTCAAGGAGAATTTCCTACAATGAGCAGTTCTTC
cdr3_aa: CASSSRRISYNEQFF
clone_size: many
d_call: .
v_call: TRBV27
j_call: TRBJ2-1

cdr3_nt: TGTGCCAGCTCACCAACTTTCCAGAGGAACACTGAAGCTTTCTTT
cdr3_aa: CASSPTFQRNTEAFF
clone_size: few
d_call: .
v_call: TRBV18
j_call: TRBJ1-1

cdr3_nt: TGTGCCAGCAGCGACCGCTGGGCGGGAGGGCCTTACGAGCAGTACTTC
cdr3_aa: CASSDRWAGGPYEQYF
clone_size: few
d_call: TRBD2
v_call: TRBV6-2/TRBV6-3
j_call: TRBJ2-7

cdr3_nt: TGTGCCAGCAGTACACTAGCGGGGAGCCGCGGGGAGCTGTTTTTT
cdr3_aa: CASSTLAGSRGELFF
clone_size: few
d_call: TRBD2
v_call: TRBV6-1
j_call: TRBJ2-2

cdr3_nt: TGTGCCAGCAGCTTAACCCTGGGCACCGGGGAGCTGTTTTTT
cdr3_aa: CASSLTLGTGELFF
clone_size: many
d_call: .
v_call: TRBV7-3
j_call: TRBJ2-2

cdr3_nt: TGTGCCAGCAGTGGGGGGATAGGCGTCGAGCAGTACTTC
cdr3_aa: CASSGGIGVEQYF
clone_size: many
d_call: .
v_call: TRBV7-9
j_call: TRBJ2-7

cdr3_nt: TGTGCCAGCAGCCTCGGGGGACAACTCCTACTCGGGCAGTACTTC
cdr3_aa: CASSLGGQLLLGQYF
clone_size: many
d_call: .
v_call: TRBV7-2
j_call: TRBJ2-7

cdr3_nt: TGTGCCACTACTGACAGGGGCGGCAATGAGCAGTTCTTC
cdr3_aa: CATTDRGGNEQFF
clone_size: .
d_call: TRBD1
v_call: TRBV24-1
j_call: TRBJ2-1

cdr3_nt: TGTGCCAACGGCGGTAACACCGGGGAGCTGTTTTTT
cdr3_aa: CANGGNTGELFF
clone_size: .
d_call: .
v_call: TRBV10-3
j_call: TRBJ2-2

cdr3_nt: TGTGCCAGCAGTGGACAGGGGAGTTTAGGTGAGCAGTTCTTC
cdr3_aa: CASSGQGSLGEQFF
clone_size: .
d_call: TRBD1
v_call: TRBV2
j_call: TRBJ2-1

cdr3_nt: TGTGCCACCAACCTAGTGGCTGGGAACACCGGGGAGCTGTTTTTT
cdr3_aa: CATNLVAGNTGELFF
clone_size: many
d_call: .
v_call: TRBV10-3
j_call: TRBJ2-2

cdr3_nt: TGTGCCAGCAGTGCGATATCCGGGGTCGAGCAGTACTTC
cdr3_aa: CASSAISGVEQYF
clone_size: .
d_call: .
v_call: TRBV6-4
j_call: TRBJ2-7

cdr3_nt: TGCGCCAGCAGCTCCCTCGGGACTAGCGGGAGTTCCTACAATGAGCAGTTCTTC
cdr3_aa: CASSSLGTSGSSYNEQFF
clone_size: .
d_call: TRBD2
v_call: TRBV5-1
j_call: TRBJ2-1

cdr3_nt: TGTGCCAGCAGTTTCCGACAGGAGTTGGAGACCCAGTACTTC
cdr3_aa: CASSFRQELETQYF
clone_size: many
d_call: .
v_call: TRBV27
j_call: TRBJ2-5